This T cell receptor (beta chain) is from a study of T cells in Graves' hyperthyroidism and ophthalmopathy. V was shortened by 2 bases and J by 5 bases, with 15 bases between the two germline ends. Germline CDR1 reads WSHSY; CDR2 reads SAAADI. There are 15 residues in the CDR3. This clonotype has a count of ten or more. RNA transcripts served as the template for amplifying TCR beta CDR3 regions. TCR CDR3 regions were first amplified by RT-PCR with HTBI primers. A single record per CDR3 protein comes from TCRdb applying MiXCR to the multiplex PCR reads. The sample holds 700,000 to 950,000 distinct CDR3 sequences; just over 35% are singletons and the top ten take more than 25%.

Source material: blood. This TCR was recovered from a woman between 35 and 50 years old with Graves' hyperthyroidism. The chain links TRBV10-2 to TRBJ1-1; a weak D match, TRBD1 (6 bases). The CDR3 bases are TGCGCCAGCAGTGAGGGTGTGGGGGCGAAGACTGAAGCTTTCTTT. Translation: CASSEGVGAKTEAFF.